This is a list of T cell receptor beta chains from one sample in a study of PD-L1 blockade in urothelial cancer. The data were produced by immunoSEQ multiplex PCR, yet TCRdb's version contains in-frame clones alone and is incomplete. The sample lists around 70,000 clones; roughly nine tenths were seen once. The starting material was PBMCs, obtained around atezolizumab (anti-PD-L1) treatment. These receptors originate from a man in his 70s with urothelial cancer. Both conserved end residues are part of each CDR3. A D gene is named only where the DNA matches it firmly. Size values are once, few and many counts, or a class for expanded clones, and some rows have none.

d_gene,v_gene,abundance,j_gene,CDR3nt,CDR3aa
TRBD2,TRBV6-5,.,TRBJ2-7,TGTGCCAGCAGTTACTCTTGGACTAGCGGCCACGAGCAGTACTTC,CASSYSWTSGHEQYF
TRBD1,TRBV29-1,.,TRBJ2-3,TGCAGCGTAGATGGGACAGGGGGCGCAGCTTCAGATACGCAGTATTTT,CSVDGTGGAASDTQYF
.,TRBV5-1,.,TRBJ1-5,TGCGCCAGCAGCTCGGGATGGGATCAGCCCCAGCATTTT,CASSSGWDQPQHF
.,TRBV2,.,TRBJ2-7,TGTGCCAGCAGTGTTGGGCGGGATTACGAGCAGTACTTC,CASSVGRDYEQYF
.,TRBV21-1,.,TRBJ1-4,TGTGCCAGCAGCAACTTACACGGGAGAGAGGCAACTAATGAAAAACTGTTTTTT,CASSNLHGREATNEKLFF
TRBD2,TRBV6-5,few,TRBJ2-1,TGTGCCAGCACGTGGCGGGAGGCCTACAATGAGCAGTTCTTC,CASTWREAYNEQFF
.,TRBV28,.,TRBJ1-3,TGTGCCAGCAGTTTTTACAGCTCTGGAAACACCATATATTTT,CASSFYSSGNTIYF
TRBD2,TRBV5-3,.,TRBJ2-1,TGTGCCAGAAGCTCACCCGGGACTAGCGGCAATGAGCAGTTCTTC,CARSSPGTSGNEQFF
TRBD1,TRBV14,.,TRBJ1-4,TGTGCCAGCAGCCTCTTAACCGGGGGCAGGGGGCTAGAAAAACTGTTTTTT,CASSLLTGGRGLEKLFF
.,TRBV29-1,once,TRBJ1-1,TGCAGCGTTGCCCCGACAGCCCCTCCAGCTTTCTTT,CSVAPTAPPAFF
.,TRBV6-1,.,TRBJ1-1,TGTGCCAGCAGATCTAAAGGGGGAACTGAAGCTTTCTTT,CASRSKGGTEAFF
TRBD2,TRBV18,.,TRBJ2-3,TGTGCCAGCTCACCGGAGGTAGCGGGGGGCACAGATACGCAGTATTTT,CASSPEVAGGTDTQYF
.,TRBV7-9,.,TRBJ1-2,TGTGCCAGCAGCTTAGGGACAGAAGCCAGTGGCTACACCTTC,CASSLGTEASGYTF
TRBD1,TRBV5-1,.,TRBJ2-1,TGCGCCAGTGGACAGGAGTCCTACAATGAGCAGTTCTTC,CASGQESYNEQFF
TRBD2,TRBV4-1,.,TRBJ2-3,TGCGCCAGCAGCCAAGGGACTAGCGGGAGGGCCTTCACAGATACGCAGTATTTT,CASSQGTSGRAFTDTQYF
TRBD2,TRBV2,.,TRBJ2-1,TGTGCCAGCAGGACAAGCGGGAGGGCCCTCGATGAGCAGTTCTTC,CASRTSGRALDEQFF